The 17 T cell receptor beta chains given below trace back to one sample, sequenced in a study of T cells in Graves' hyperthyroidism and ophthalmopathy. The investigators amplified TCR beta CDR3 regions from RNA transcripts. HTBI primers were employed in a first-round RT-PCR of the TCR CDR3. From the multiplex PCR reads, TCRdb called clonotypes with MiXCR, one entry per CDR3 protein. The data hold around 36,000 distinct CDR3 sequences, with around 50% observed a single time. The specimen sequenced was blood. All receptors derive from a man in his forties with Graves' ophthalmopathy.

By its share, this clonotype is medium-sized (0.01 to 0.1%). This chain connects TRBV10-3 to TRBJ2-1; TRBD1 matches at 10 bases. The CDR3 is 14 residues long. Germline CDR1 ENHRY, CDR2 SYGVKD. Losses at the gene ends were 6 bases for V and 8 bases for J; bases not matched to a gene: 7. Written as DNA, the CDR3 is TGTGCCATCAGGCGGGACAGGGGAAGGGATGAGCAGTTCTTC. It codes for CAIRRDRGRDEQFF.

The V and J genes are TRBV28 and TRBJ2-7; 10 bases match TRBD1. Germline-derived CDR1 and CDR2 are MDHEN and SYDVKM. Trimming took 3 bases from V and 2 from J; bases not matched to a gene: 7. There are 16 residues in the CDR3. Written as DNA, the CDR3 is TGTGCCAGCAGTTTGGTGAGGGACAGGGGAACCTACGAGCAGTACTTC. Its protein product is CASSLVRDRGTYEQYF.

The CDR3 bases are TGCAGCGGAGGACAGGGAGCAGGAAACACCATATATTTT. It yields the protein CSGGQGAGNTIYF. This chain connects TRBV20-1 to TRBJ1-3; 8 nucleotides align to TRBD1. The CDR3 spans 13 residues. Germline CDR1 reads DFQATT; CDR2 reads SNEGSKA (reference sequence).

In DNA form, the CDR3 reads TGTGCCAGCAGTGGATCGCAGGGAGGCCACAATGAGCAGTTCTTC. It encodes CASSGSQGGHNEQFF. The V and J genes are TRBV25-1 and TRBJ2-1, with D perhaps TRBD2 (6 bases). Germline assignment: CDR1 MGHDK and CDR2 SYGVNS. V dropped 4 bases and J dropped 5 bases, with 15 bases sitting between them. The CDR3 totals 15 residues.

The gene calls are TRBV7-9 and TRBJ1-2; maybe TRBD1 (5 bases). Trimming removed 4 bases from V and 4 bases from J, with 13 bases in between. Germline lookup yields CDR1 SEHNR and CDR2 FQNEAQ (reference sequence). The length of the CDR3 is 14 residues. In nucleotides, the CDR3 is TGTGCCAGCAGCTCCGATGGGGGTAGCTATGGCTACACCTTC. The encoded protein is CASSSDGGSYGYTF.

This clonotype was counted ten times or more. The chain links TRBV6-5 to TRBJ2-1; 7 positions match TRBD1. This CDR3 comprises 14 residues. The trim removed 6 bases at V and 6 bases at J, leaving 8 bases unmatched. Germline V gives CDR1 MNHEY, CDR2 SVGAGI. The CDR3 nucleotides are TGTGCCAGCAGCGTTACCGGGACAGTCAATGAGCAGTTCTTC. Amino acid sequence: CASSVTGTVNEQFF.

The J gene is TRBJ2-1, the V gene TRBV20-1, with 10 nucleotides matching TRBD2. The J segment lost 4 bases and the V segment lost 0 bases, leaving 9 bases of the junction unmatched. Germline CDR1 and CDR2: DFQATT and SNEGSKA (reference sequence). This CDR3 has 17 residues. CDR3 amino acids: CSARDSSSGSWYNEQFF. The CDR3 DNA follows: TGCAGTGCTAGAGATTCCTCTAGCGGGAGTTGGTACAATGAGCAGTTCTTC.

This clonotype was recorded at least ten times. The rearrangement joins TRBV3-1 to TRBJ2-3; the D gene could be TRBD1 or TRBD2 (5 bases each). Germline V gene lookup returns CDR1 LGHDT and CDR2 YNNKEL (reference sequence). The V end lost 4 bases, the J end lost 1 base, and 9 bases lay between the germline ends. This CDR3 is 14 amino acids long. The CDR3 is CASSPRGGTDTQYF. CDR3 coding DNA: TGTGCCAGCAGCCCCCGAGGGGGCACAGATACGCAGTATTTT.

V is TRBV10-3 and J is TRBJ1-6; a possible D gene is TRBD1 (5 bases). Trimming removed 3 bases from V and 6 bases from J, with 18 bases in between. Germline V gene data show CDR1 as ENHRY and CDR2 as SYGVKD. This CDR3 is built from 17 residues. The CDR3 DNA reads TGTGCCATCAGTGAATATGGTGGACGGGGCACTAATTCACCCCTCCACTTT. Translation gives CAISEYGGRGTNSPLHF.

This clonotype was detected many times. The chain carries TRBV2 and TRBJ2-2; D call uncertain. Germline CDR1 reads SNHLY; CDR2 reads FYNNEI. This CDR3 contains 12 residues. The ends were cut back, 10 bases at V and 4 bases at J, with 10 bases in the middle. The CDR3 DNA is TGTGCCACCCTCTCCACCACCGGGGAGCTGTTTTTT. Its translation is CATLSTTGELFF.

The table lists this clonotype with a few counts. The chain couples TRBV18 to TRBJ2-7, with 7 bases identical to TRBD1. This CDR3 is 14 amino acids long. CDR1 is KGHSH, CDR2 LQKENI, per germline. After removal of 4 bases from V and 1 base from J, the junction contained 4 bases not matched to a gene. For the CDR3, the DNA is TGTGCCAGCTCACTTCAGGGACAGTCCTACGAGCAGTACTTC. Protein product: CASSLQGQSYEQYF.

DNA for the CDR3: TGTGCCAGCAGCCCCCAGGGGGCGAGGATGCACGAGCATTTT. It is translated as CASSPQGARMHEHF. The chain has TRBV7-9 and TRBJ1-5; 8 bases align to TRBD1. The V gene's germline CDR1 is SEHNR and CDR2 FQNEAQ (reference sequence). The V and J ends lost 5 bases and 14 bases, in that order; junction bases with no gene match: 14. CDR3 length equals 14 residues.

This clonotype was found many times. The V gene is TRBV28, the J gene TRBJ2-2, with D unclear. CDR3 length: 12 amino acids. Germline-derived CDR1 and CDR2 are MDHEN and SYDVKM. V was cut by 6 bases and J by 1 base, with 3 bases left in between. The CDR3 loop reads CASSRNTGELFF. The CDR3 DNA reads as TGTGCCAGCAGCAGGAACACCGGGGAGCTGTTTTTT. Complete variable domain (other parts from reference TRBV28 and TRBJ2-2): DVKVTQSSRYLVKRTGEKVFLECVQDMDHENMFWYRQDPGLGLRLIYFSYDVKMKEKGDIPEGYSVSREKKERFSLILESASTNQTSMYLCASSRNTGELFFGEGSRLTVL.

The V gene is TRBV2, the J gene TRBJ1-5, with D hard to call. Germline CDR1 SNHLY, CDR2 FYNNEI. The CDR3 consists of 14 residues. The ends were cut back, 4 bases at V and 9 bases at J, with 16 bases in the middle. The CDR3 DNA is TGTGCCAGCAGTGGTATTTCGGTTAATTGGCCCCAGCATTTT. It encodes CASSGISVNWPQHF.

This chain links TRBV7-6 with TRBJ2-1, with 11 bases matching TRBD2. Germline CDR1 is SGHVS and CDR2 is FNYEAQ. V dropped 5 bases and J dropped 6; count of bases not matched to a gene: 3. The CDR3 runs 14 residues. CDR3 sequence: CASSPGLAVNEQFF. The CDR3 DNA follows: TGTGCCAGCAGCCCGGGACTAGCGGTCAATGAGCAGTTCTTC. The variable domain in full, completed from reference TRBV7-6 and TRBJ2-1, reads GAGVSQSPRYKVTKRGQDVALRCDPISGHVSLYWYRQALGQGPEFLTYFNYEAQQDKSGLPNDRFSAERPEGSISTLTIQRTEQRDSAMYRCASSPGLAVNEQFFGPGTRLTVL.

Of note for this clonotype: A read error may produce the germline difference seen at one junction end. This chain links TRBV2 with TRBJ1-1; D remains ambiguous. The length of the CDR3 is 14 residues. Germline loops: CDR1 SNHLY, CDR2 FYNNEI. The CDR3 reads CASSVNKMNAEAFF. The CDR3 DNA sequence: TGTGCCAGCAGCGTAAATAAGATGAACGCTGAAGCTTTCTTT.

This chain connects TRBV6-1 to TRBJ2-3; a weak D match, TRBD2 (6 bases). V was trimmed by 2 bases and J by 6 bases, leaving 12 bases between them. Germline CDR1 is MNHNS and CDR2 is SASEGT. The CDR3 spans 14 residues. This chain's CDR3 is CASSERGFSDTQYF. CDR3 nucleotide sequence: TGTGCCAGCAGTGAACGGGGGTTTTCGGATACGCAGTATTTT.